This T cell receptor beta chain stems from a study of T cells in Graves' hyperthyroidism and ophthalmopathy. The overall study: Sampling of peripheral blood happened at initial diagnosis, prior to any treatment. Study results and limitations: Ophthalmopathy could be told apart from stable hyperthyroidism with a 13 V-J model. Model-based prediction identified ophthalmopathy a median 6.5 months prior to its onset.

This clonotype was seen more than once but under ten times. What it recognizes is unknown. CDR1 is SGDLS, CDR2 YYNGEE, per germline. The CDR3 is made up of 16 amino acids. The V gene end was trimmed by 5 bases and the J gene end by 3 bases; junction bases not matched to a gene: 10. Thyroid ultrasound and orbital computed tomography, with clinical symptoms and serum thyroxine and TRAb, informed diagnoses. Researchers amplified the TCR beta CDR3 regions from RNA transcripts. With the HTBI primer set, the TCR CDR3 went through a first round of RT-PCR. TCRdb re-derived calls from the multiplex PCR reads in MiXCR, one entry per CDR3 protein. In the table there are some 320,000 distinct CDR3 sequences, roughly 13% of which are singletons.

This chain joins TRBV9 and TRBJ2-2, with TRBD2 identical over 7 bases. The source material was blood. The source of this sequence is a woman between 40 and 55 years old with Graves' ophthalmopathy. The CDR3 reads CASRDLSRGDTGELFF. In DNA, the CDR3 is TGTGCCAGCAGAGACCTCTCCCGGGGGGACACCGGGGAGCTGTTTTTT.